This T cell receptor beta chain was sequenced for a study of response to subunit inactivated influenza vaccine. TCRdb itself ran the RT-PCR reads through MiXCR, one entry per CDR3 protein. The table lists 450,000 to 550,000 distinct CDR3 sequences, 25% of them singletons. Regarding this clonotype: No antigen is known for it.

Findings of the study overall: The study's authors posited that every seasonal influenza vaccination enlists few new T cells.

This CDR3 has 13 residues. CDR1 is DFQATT and CDR2 is SNEGSKA in the germline V gene (reference sequence). V was pared by 5 bases and J by 6 bases, with 15 bases between. The source is a man aged 45-65 years who received an inactivated influenza vaccine. The rearrangement joins TRBV20-1 to TRBJ2-3, with D tentatively TRBD2 (6 bases). This specimen consisted of CD4+ T cells sorted from PBMCs, obtained less than 6 days after vaccination. The DNA for the CDR3 is TGCAGTGCTGGACCGGGACTTGAGGATACGCAGTATTTT. It codes for CSAGPGLEDTQYF.